These T cell receptor beta chains were read from a single sample in a study of T cell changes during pregnancy in multiple sclerosis. Profiling relied on immunoSEQ multiplex PCR, and the TCRdb table lists in-frame clones only, not all of them. In the table there are about 79,000 clones, about 90% of which are singletons. Sequenced here: CD4+ T cells from peripheral blood mononuclear cells, sampled in the second trimester of pregnancy. These TCRs come from a female donor with multiple sclerosis, enrolled in a pregnancy study. Both conserved end residues are part of each CDR3. The D gene is left open where the match is weak. Clone size is shown for a subset of rows, as once, few, many or a class of expanded clone.

-,TRBV5-6,-,TRBJ2-1,TGTGCCAGCACCCCTCGGGGAATCCCCTACAATGAGCAGTTCTTC,CASTPRGIPYNEQFF
-,TRBV7-9,-,TRBJ1-2,TGTGCCAGCAGCCCCGGAGCTAACTATGGCTACACCTTC,CASSPGANYGYTF
-,TRBV4-2,-,TRBJ2-7,TGTGCCAGCAGCCAAGATTACGGAAACGGACTCGAGCAGTACTTC,CASSQDYGNGLEQYF
-,TRBV2,-,TRBJ2-5,TGTGCCGGCTGTCTCAGGGTCCGGGAGACCCAGTACTTC,CAGCLRVRETQYF
-,TRBV18,-,TRBJ1-5,TGTGCCAGCTCACGGCCGGGGTGGCAGCCCCAGCATTTT,CASSRPGWQPQHF
-,TRBV14,-,TRBJ2-7,TGTGCCAGCAGCCAAGCGGCGGGATATTTGACCGAGCAGTACTTC,CASSQAAGYLTEQYF
TRBD1,TRBV7-9,-,TRBJ2-2,TGTGCCAGCAGCCCACAGGGGGCGCATAGGAACACCGGGGAGCTGTTTTTT,CASSPQGAHRNTGELFF
TRBD1,TRBV19,-,TRBJ2-7,TGTGCCAGTAGCCCTCACCAGGGACAGTCCTACGAGCAGTACTTC,CASSPHQGQSYEQYF
-,TRBV7-9,-,TRBJ2-1,TGTGCCAGCAGCTTAGTCACATATCGTCGGACCCTTCAGGGCAATGAGCAGTTCTTC,CASSLVTYRRTLQGNEQFF
-,TRBV2,-,TRBJ1-2,TGTGCCAGTACTCTCAGGGATAACTATGGCTACACCTTC,CASTLRDNYGYTF
-,TRBV6-5,-,TRBJ2-2,TGTGCCAGCAACAGAAAGTCGAACACCGGGGAGCTGTTTTTT,CASNRKSNTGELFF
-,TRBV7-2,-,TRBJ1-1,TGTGCCAGCAGCTTCACAGGGTTGGAAGCTTTCTTT,CASSFTGLEAFF
TRBD1,TRBV6-1,once,TRBJ1-5,TGTGCCAGCAGGGTGACAGGGGATCAGCCCCAGCATTTT,CASRVTGDQPQHF
TRBD1,TRBV16,few,TRBJ1-1,TGTGCCAGCAGCCAGCAACAGGGACAGTGGACTGAAGCTTTCTTT,CASSQQQGQWTEAFF
-,TRBV5-1,-,TRBJ2-7,TGCGCCAGCAGACCCCCGGGTGCAGGGTACGAGCAGTACTTC,CASRPPGAGYEQYF
-,TRBV2,-,TRBJ2-1,TGTGCCAGCAGCCGAGCGGAGTTGGACAATGAGCAGTTCTTC,CASSRAELDNEQFF
-,TRBV10-3,-,TRBJ2-7,TGTGCCATCAGTGGGCAGGGGTTCGAGCAGTACTTC,CAISGQGFEQYF
-,TRBV29-1,-,TRBJ1-3,TGCAGCGCCTCGGACTCCCTCGGAAACACCATATATTTT,CSASDSLGNTIYF
-,TRBV28,-,TRBJ2-7,TGTGCCAGCAGTTTATATTCAGGGATGGGATACGAGCAGTACTTC,CASSLYSGMGYEQYF
TRBD1,TRBV4-3,-,TRBJ1-5,TGCGCCAGCAGCCGAACAGGGGGGAATCAGCCCCAGCATTTT,CASSRTGGNQPQHF
-,TRBV2,-,TRBJ1-4,TGTGCCAAGGGGAATAATGAAAAACTGTTTTTT,CAKGNNEKLFF
TRBD2,TRBV29-1,-,TRBJ2-5,TGCAGCGTTGGAGCGGGGCAAGAGACCCAGTACTTC,CSVGAGQETQYF
TRBD1,TRBV5-1,-,TRBJ2-7,TGCGCCAGCAGCTTGATCGGGGACAGGGGAGCCTACGAGCAGTACTTC,CASSLIGDRGAYEQYF
-,TRBV4-3,-,TRBJ1-4,TGCGCCAGCAGCGAACAGCCTACTACTAATGAAAAACTGTTTTTT,CASSEQPTTNEKLFF
-,TRBV2,-,TRBJ1-6,TGTGCCAGGGGCAGGGATACTCGGAGCTCCTATAATTCACCCCTCCACTTT,CARGRDTRSSYNSPLHF
-,TRBV4-2,-,TRBJ2-5,TGTGCCAGCAGCCAAGGTCGAACAGGGTTCGCAGAGACCCAGTACTTC,CASSQGRTGFAETQYF
TRBD2,TRBV6-6,-,TRBJ2-5,TGTGCCAGCAGTTACCTTACGGGAGGGGAGACCCAGTACTTC,CASSYLTGGETQYF
TRBD1,TRBV19,-,TRBJ1-5,TGTGCCAGTAGTACACCCGGACAGGGAATGGGCAATCAGCCCCAGCATTTT,CASSTPGQGMGNQPQHF
TRBD1,TRBV27,-,TRBJ1-6,TGTGCCAGCAGTCAACCAGGGGGCGCTTATAATTCACCCCTCCACTTT,CASSQPGGAYNSPLHF
TRBD1,TRBV5-1,-,TRBJ2-6,TGCGCCAGCAGCCTCAACCCTACAGGGGTTGCTGGGGCCAACGTCCTGACTTTC,CASSLNPTGVAGANVLTF
-,TRBV15,-,TRBJ2-2,TGTGCCACCAGCAGAGACGGCAGGGTCACCGGGGAGCTGTTTTTT,CATSRDGRVTGELFF
TRBD1,TRBV7-9,-,TRBJ2-5,TGTGCCAGCAGCCCCGACAGGGCCCCGAAAGAGACCCAGTACTTC,CASSPDRAPKETQYF
-,TRBV29-1,-,TRBJ2-4,TGCAGCGTTGCGAGCAGGGTCTCCAAAAACATTCAGTACTTC,CSVASRVSKNIQYF
-,TRBV2,-,TRBJ1-1,TGTGCCAGCAGGATGTTGTCGGACACTGAAGCTTTCTTT,CASRMLSDTEAFF
-,TRBV6-1,-,TRBJ2-5,TGTGCCAGCAGTGTCCTTGGCCGTACAGGGTGGCCAGAGACCCAGTACTTC,CASSVLGRTGWPETQYF
TRBD2,TRBV19,-,TRBJ2-1,TGTGCCAGTACTAGACTAGCGGGGACCTCCTACAATGAGCAGTTCTTC,CASTRLAGTSYNEQFF
TRBD2,TRBV5-6,-,TRBJ2-2,TGTGCCAGCAGCCCGGGACTAGCGGGGTACGGGGAGCTGTTTTTT,CASSPGLAGYGELFF
-,TRBV2,-,TRBJ1-1,TGTGCCAGCAAGCGGACAGCGAACACTGAAGCTTTCTTT,CASKRTANTEAFF
TRBD1,TRBV7-2,-,TRBJ1-2,TGTGCCAGCAGCTCCTCAGGGGGCAGATTGGGGGGCTACACCTTC,CASSSSGGRLGGYTF
-,TRBV19,-,TRBJ1-5,TGTGCCAGTAGTATATCGCAGGGAGGTCAGCCCCAGCATTTT,CASSISQGGQPQHF
-,TRBV2,-,TRBJ2-2,TGTGCCAGCAGCGGACCGGGACAGAACACCGGGGAGCTGTTTTTT,CASSGPGQNTGELFF
TRBD1,TRBV6-6,-,TRBJ2-1,TGTGCCAGCAGGGGGCAGGGGGCCAATGAGCAGTTCTTC,CASRGQGANEQFF
TRBD1,TRBV5-1,-,TRBJ1-2,TGCGCCAGCAGCCTGGCCGGACAGGTTAACTATGGCTACACCTTC,CASSLAGQVNYGYTF
TRBD1,TRBV18,-,TRBJ1-1,TGTGCCAGCTCACCCCGACAGGGAAGCACTGAAGCTTTCTTT,CASSPRQGSTEAFF
-,TRBV5-1,once,TRBJ2-2,TGCGCCAGCAGCTTGGCCGAAGTTTTGTTCGGCGGGGAGCTGTTTTTT,CASSLAEVLFGGELFF